Listed here is a single T cell receptor beta chain. The data belong to a study of blood T cell repertoires in COVID-19. Whole-study context: From T cells, B-cell-depleted T cells, or PBMCs came the material, which was cDNA or gDNA.

As handled by the study authors: Reference gene primer amplification gave nucleated cell count estimates. The data were produced by immunoSEQ multiplex PCR, yet TCRdb's version contains in-frame clones alone and is incomplete. That table furnishes V, J and clone size, whereas the DNA furnished D and trimming. In the table there are about 94,000 clones, roughly four fifths of which are singletons. V lost 2 bases, J lost 0 bases, and 2 bases stayed unmatched. This CDR3 spans 16 amino acids. The germline CDR1 and CDR2 sequences are SGHTA and FQGTGA. The receptor was isolated from a man aged 60-69 years with acute or convalescent COVID-19. This chain joins TRBV7-3 and TRBJ2-3; 10 bases map to TRBD1. The sequencing sample was made of peripheral blood. The CDR3 here is CASSLGDRGSTDTQYF. CDR3 DNA sequence: TGTGCCAGCAGCTTAGGGGACAGGGGAAGCACAGATACGCAGTATTTT.